The rows below give T cell receptor beta chains drawn from one sample of a study of T cell responses to AZD1222 COVID-19 vaccine. Assay: immunoSEQ multiplex PCR; the TCRdb copy retains only in-frame clones and omits some. The sample includes 98,000 or so clones, roughly 90% of them seen just once. The source material was peripheral blood, sampled 28 days after the second AZD1222 dose. Receptor source: an adult who received the AZD1222 COVID-19 vaccine. Each CDR3 is given with its conserved first and last residue. D genes are given only for firm matches. Some rows have no size entry. The others give once, few or many, or a class for an expanded clone.

J gene,D gene,V gene,clone size,CDR3 length,CDR3 protein,CDR3 DNA
TRBJ2-5,.,TRBV27,.,13,CASSLQRGETQYF,TGTGCCAGCAGTTTACAGCGAGGGGAGACCCAGTACTTC
TRBJ2-1,TRBD2,TRBV5-1,.,15,CASSAGLAEYNEQFF,TGCGCCAGCAGCGCAGGACTAGCGGAGTACAATGAGCAGTTCTTC
TRBJ1-2,.,TRBV7-8,.,16,CASSLGRRTQNYGYTF,TGTGCCAGCAGCTTAGGGCGACGGACACAAAACTATGGCTACACCTTC
TRBJ2-1,TRBD2,TRBV5-1,.,15,CASTLEGSGRNEQFF,TGCGCCAGTACCCTCGAGGGTAGCGGGAGGAATGAGCAGTTCTTC
TRBJ2-1,TRBD2,TRBV7-2,.,15,CASSLVLAGGREQFF,TGTGCCAGCAGCTTAGTTCTAGCGGGAGGGCGTGAGCAGTTCTTC
TRBJ2-3,TRBD1,TRBV2,.,13,CASSGQVADTQYF,TGTGCCAGCAGCGGACAGGTAGCAGATACGCAGTATTTT
TRBJ2-1,.,TRBV5-1,.,16,CASSFGAEISYNEQFF,TGCGCCAGCAGCTTTGGTGCGGAGATCTCCTACAATGAGCAGTTCTTC
TRBJ1-2,.,TRBV13,.,14,CASSLEDMGVGYTF,TGTGCCAGCAGCTTAGAGGACATGGGCGTAGGCTACACCTTC
TRBJ2-3,TRBD2,TRBV5-1,once,16,CASSLVAGGSGIMQYF,TGCGCCAGCAGCTTGGTAGCGGGAGGTTCTGGAATAATGCAGTATTTT
TRBJ2-5,TRBD2,TRBV3-1/TRBV3-2,.,18,CASSLPGLAGGPQETQYF,TGTGCCAGCAGCCTACCGGGACTAGCGGGAGGGCCACAAGAGACCCAGTACTTC
TRBJ1-1,.,TRBV27,.,15,CASSLTLTGNTEAFF,TGTGCCAGCAGTTTAACTCTAACAGGGAACACTGAAGCTTTCTTT
TRBJ2-1,.,TRBV20-1,.,14,CSASRAGPLNEQFF,TGCAGTGCTAGTAGGGCGGGACCTCTCAATGAGCAGTTCTTC
TRBJ1-1,.,TRBV7-6,.,14,CASRPGLGNTEAFF,TGTGCCAGCAGGCCGGGGCTAGGTAACACTGAAGCTTTCTTT
TRBJ1-1,.,TRBV4-1,.,14,CASSQELVNTEAFF,TGCGCCAGCAGCCAAGAACTAGTGAACACTGAAGCTTTCTTT
TRBJ2-7,TRBD2,TRBV5-1,.,17,CASSLAGLAGGHYEQYF,TGCGCCAGCAGCTTGGCCGGACTAGCGGGAGGGCACTACGAGCAGTACTTC
TRBJ2-7,.,TRBV3-1/TRBV3-2,.,13,CASSQTAISEQYF,TGTGCCAGCAGCCAAACGGCTATCTCCGAGCAGTACTTC
TRBJ2-1,TRBD2,TRBV3-1/TRBV3-2,.,18,CASSLPAGAGGSYNEQFF,TGTGCCAGCAGCCTTCCTGCGGGAGCGGGAGGCTCCTACAATGAGCAGTTCTTC
TRBJ2-7,TRBD1,TRBV27,.,17,CASSSLVPRTGAYEQYF,TGTGCCAGCAGTTCACTCGTTCCGCGGACAGGAGCCTACGAGCAGTACTTC
TRBJ1-5,.,TRBV5-6,.,16,CASSLMGLYSNQPQHF,TGTGCCAGCAGCTTGATGGGGCTGTATAGCAATCAGCCCCAGCATTTT
TRBJ2-5,TRBD1,TRBV7-3,.,13,CASSFTGGETQYF,TGTGCCAGCAGCTTTACAGGGGGAGAGACCCAGTACTTC
TRBJ2-7,TRBD1,TRBV2,once,15,CASSAGQGEGYEQYF,TGTGCCAGCAGCGCCGGACAGGGCGAGGGCTACGAGCAGTACTTC
TRBJ2-5,TRBD1,TRBV28,.,14,CASSSGQGRETQYF,TGTGCCAGCAGTTCTGGACAGGGCAGGGAGACCCAGTACTTC
TRBJ1-4,TRBD1,TRBV18,.,14,CASSGTGGSEKLFF,TGTGCCAGCTCAGGGACAGGGGGCAGTGAAAAACTGTTTTTT
TRBJ1-1,.,TRBV3-1/TRBV3-2,.,15,CASSQGFGVGTEAFF,TGTGCCAGCAGCCAAGGATTCGGTGTCGGGACTGAAGCTTTCTTT
TRBJ2-7,.,TRBV6-5,.,15,CATFAGTGPWDEQYF,TGTGCCACCTTCGCGGGAACGGGGCCCTGGGACGAGCAGTACTTC
TRBJ2-2,TRBD2,TRBV4-1,.,16,CASSQGGLVDTGELFF,TGCGCCAGCAGCCAGGGGGGACTAGTTGACACCGGGGAGCTGTTTTTT
TRBJ1-6,.,TRBV5-1,.,16,CASSLGAGTYNSPLHF,TGCGCCAGCAGCTTGGGCGCGGGGACTTATAATTCACCCCTCCACTTT
TRBJ2-2,.,TRBV6-1,.,15,CASSELGTGTGELFF,TGTGCCAGCAGTGAACTGGGGACGGGGACCGGGGAGCTGTTTTTT
TRBJ1-1,.,TRBV28,.,14,CASSSLRGNTEAFF,TGTGCCAGCAGCTCCCTCAGGGGGAACACTGAAGCTTTCTTT
TRBJ1-3,.,TRBV19,.,19,CASRPGPLRTARYGNTIYF,TGTGCCAGTAGACCTGGGCCTCTTAGGACAGCCCGGTATGGAAACACCATATATTTT
TRBJ1-4,.,TRBV11-2,.,14,CASSLQGVKEKLFF,TGTGCCAGCAGCTTGCAAGGGGTTAAGGAAAAACTGTTTTTT
TRBJ1-1,.,TRBV3-1/TRBV3-2,.,13,CASSQARNTEAFF,TGTGCCAGCAGCCAAGCGAGAAACACTGAAGCTTTCTTT
TRBJ2-7,.,TRBV2,.,13,CASRPALSYEQYF,TGTGCCAGCAGACCCGCCCTCTCCTACGAGCAGTACTTC
TRBJ1-5,.,TRBV30,few,19,CAWSPFSGSFERSNQPQHF,TGTGCCTGGAGTCCCTTTTCAGGGTCTTTCGAACGGAGCAATCAGCCCCAGCATTTT
TRBJ2-7,TRBD1,TRBV6-5,.,15,CASSSPGQGSYEQYF,TGTGCCAGCAGTTCTCCGGGACAGGGATCCTACGAGCAGTACTTC
TRBJ1-1,.,TRBV7-2,.,14,CASSTGPVGTEAFF,TGTGCCAGCAGCACGGGCCCCGTGGGCACTGAAGCTTTCTTT
TRBJ2-3,.,TRBV3-1/TRBV3-2,.,13,CASSQDRARERYF,TGTGCCAGCAGCCAAGATCGTGCGCGGGAACGATATTTT
TRBJ1-1,.,TRBV9,once,14,CASSVLGINNEAFF,TGTGCCAGCAGCGTACTAGGAATCAATAATGAAGCTTTCTTT
TRBJ2-5,TRBD2,TRBV30,.,15,CAWSPKLAAQETQYF,TGTGCCTGGAGCCCAAAACTAGCGGCCCAAGAGACCCAGTACTTC
TRBJ2-3,TRBD2,TRBV5-1,.,14,CASSLGGLDDTQYF,TGCGCCAGCAGCTTGGGGGGACTAGACGATACGCAGTATTTT
TRBJ1-4,.,TRBV21-1,.,19,CASSPPKGRAKDLNEKLFF,TGTGCCAGCAGCCCCCCCAAGGGCAGGGCAAAAGATCTAAATGAAAAACTGTTTTTT
TRBJ1-1,.,TRBV15,.,16,CATSRDLGQGFTEAFF,TGTGCCACCAGCAGAGATCTGGGTCAGGGTTTCACTGAAGCTTTCTTT
TRBJ1-3,.,TRBV6-5,.,16,CASSYGGPSSGNTIYF,TGTGCCAGCAGTTACGGGGGCCCGAGCTCTGGAAACACCATATATTTT
TRBJ2-7,.,TRBV3-1/TRBV3-2,.,13,CASSHAVAYEQYF,TGTGCCAGCAGCCATGCAGTTGCCTACGAGCAGTACTTC
TRBJ1-3,.,TRBV7-6,.,15,CASSLGGGPGNTIYF,TGTGCCAGCAGCTTAGGAGGGGGGCCTGGAAACACCATATATTTT
TRBJ1-2,.,TRBV19,.,16,CASSVYDSAPNYGYTF,TGTGCCAGTAGTGTCTACGACAGCGCTCCTAACTATGGCTACACCTTC
TRBJ2-1,TRBD2,TRBV5-6,.,15,CASSLGLAGVSEQFF,TGTGCCAGCAGCCTCGGACTAGCGGGAGTGTCTGAGCAGTTCTTC
TRBJ1-2,.,TRBV3-1/TRBV3-2,once,14,CASSQGSLNYGYTF,TGTGCCAGCAGCCAAGGGTCTCTAAACTATGGCTACACCTTC